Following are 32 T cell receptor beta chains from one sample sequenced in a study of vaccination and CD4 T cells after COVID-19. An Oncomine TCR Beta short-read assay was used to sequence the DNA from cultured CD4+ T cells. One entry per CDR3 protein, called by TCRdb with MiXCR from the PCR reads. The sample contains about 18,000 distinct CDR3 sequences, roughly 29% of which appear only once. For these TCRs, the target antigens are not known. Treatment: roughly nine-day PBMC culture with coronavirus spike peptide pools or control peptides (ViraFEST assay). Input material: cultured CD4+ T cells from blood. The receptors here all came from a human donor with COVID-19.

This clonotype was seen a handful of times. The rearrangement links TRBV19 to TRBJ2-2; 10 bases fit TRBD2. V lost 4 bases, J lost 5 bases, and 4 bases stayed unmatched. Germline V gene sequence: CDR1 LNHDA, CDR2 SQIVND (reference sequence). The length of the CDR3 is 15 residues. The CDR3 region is CASSTSGGETGELFF. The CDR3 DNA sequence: TGTGCCAGTAGTACTAGCGGGGGAGAAACCGGGGAGCTGTTTTTT.

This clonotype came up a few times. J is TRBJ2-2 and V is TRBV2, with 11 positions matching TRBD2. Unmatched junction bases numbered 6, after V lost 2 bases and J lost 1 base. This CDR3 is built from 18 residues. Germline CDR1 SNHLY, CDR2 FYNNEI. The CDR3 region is CASSEIRLAGGNTGELFF. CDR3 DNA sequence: TGTGCCAGCAGTGAAATTAGGCTAGCGGGGGGGAACACCGGGGAGCTGTTTTTT.

The CDR3 loop reads CASSFSTQPAYEQYF. CDR3 nucleotide sequence: TGTGCCAGCAGCTTTTCCACTCAGCCCGCCTACGAGCAGTACTTC. The chain uses TRBV11-3 and TRBJ2-7; D is undetermined. The germline V gene encodes CDR1 SGHNT and CDR2 YENEEA. Trimming cost V 3 bases and J 2 bases, with 14 bases left between them. CDR3 length equals 15 residues. Using reference TRBV11-3 and TRBJ2-7 for the parts outside the CDR3, the full variable domain is EAGVVQSPRYKIIEKKQPVAFWCNPISGHNTLYWYLQNLGQGPELLIRYENEEAVDDSQLPKDRFSAERLKGVDSTLKIQPAELGDSAVYLCASSFSTQPAYEQYFGPGTRLTVT.

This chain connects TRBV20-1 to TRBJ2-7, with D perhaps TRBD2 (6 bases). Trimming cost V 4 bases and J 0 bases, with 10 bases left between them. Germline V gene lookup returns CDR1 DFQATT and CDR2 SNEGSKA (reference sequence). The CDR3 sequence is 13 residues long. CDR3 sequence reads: CSANSGSSYEQYF. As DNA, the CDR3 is TGCAGTGCTAATAGCGGATCCTCCTACGAGCAGTACTTC.

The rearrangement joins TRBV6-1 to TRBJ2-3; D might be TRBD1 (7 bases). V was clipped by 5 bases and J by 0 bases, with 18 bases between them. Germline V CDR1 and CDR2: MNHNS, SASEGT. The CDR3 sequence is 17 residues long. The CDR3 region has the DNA TGTGCCAGCAGTAAACAGGGGACTCCACCTAGCACAGATACGCAGTATTTT. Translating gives CASSKQGTPPSTDTQYF.

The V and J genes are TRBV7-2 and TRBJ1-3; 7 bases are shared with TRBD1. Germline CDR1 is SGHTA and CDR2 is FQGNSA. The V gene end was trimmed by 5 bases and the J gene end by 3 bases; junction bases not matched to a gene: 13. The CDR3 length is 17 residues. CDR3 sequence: CASSGIGGNVGGNTIYF. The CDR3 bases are TGTGCCAGCAGCGGAATAGGGGGCAACGTTGGTGGAAACACCATATATTTT.

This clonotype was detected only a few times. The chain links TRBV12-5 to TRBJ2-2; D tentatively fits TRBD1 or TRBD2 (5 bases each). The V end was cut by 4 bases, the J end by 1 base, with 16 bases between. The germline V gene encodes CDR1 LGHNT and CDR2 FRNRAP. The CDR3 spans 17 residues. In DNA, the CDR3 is TGTGCTAGTGGTTGGGACCTCGGAAGGCAGAACACCGGGGAGCTGTTTTTT. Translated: CASGWDLGRQNTGELFF.

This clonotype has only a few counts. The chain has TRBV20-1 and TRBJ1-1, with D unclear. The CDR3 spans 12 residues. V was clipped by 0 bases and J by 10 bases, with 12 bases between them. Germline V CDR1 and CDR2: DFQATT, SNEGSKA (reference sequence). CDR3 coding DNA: TGCAGTGCTAGAGATCGTGGGAGCGGAGCTTTCTTT. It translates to CSARDRGSGAFF.

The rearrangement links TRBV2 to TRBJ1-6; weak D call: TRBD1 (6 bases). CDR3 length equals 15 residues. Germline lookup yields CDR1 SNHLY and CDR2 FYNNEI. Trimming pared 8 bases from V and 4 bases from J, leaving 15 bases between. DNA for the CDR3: TGTGCCAGCCTGGACAGCCCGAATTATAATTCACCCCTCCACTTT. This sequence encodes CASLDSPNYNSPLHF.

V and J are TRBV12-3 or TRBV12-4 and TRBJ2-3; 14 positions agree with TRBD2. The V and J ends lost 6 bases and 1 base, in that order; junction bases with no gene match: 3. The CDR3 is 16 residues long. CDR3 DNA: TGTGCCAGCAGGGGGGGACTAGCGGGAGGCACAGATACGCAGTATTTT. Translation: CASRGGLAGGTDTQYF.

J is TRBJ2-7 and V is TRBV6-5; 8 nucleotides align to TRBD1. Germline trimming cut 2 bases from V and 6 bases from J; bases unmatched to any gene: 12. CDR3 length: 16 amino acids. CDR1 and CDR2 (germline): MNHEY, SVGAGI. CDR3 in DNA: TGTGCCAGCAGTTACCATGTCAGGGGGCCGGGGGTCGAGCAGTACTTC. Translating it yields CASSYHVRGPGVEQYF.

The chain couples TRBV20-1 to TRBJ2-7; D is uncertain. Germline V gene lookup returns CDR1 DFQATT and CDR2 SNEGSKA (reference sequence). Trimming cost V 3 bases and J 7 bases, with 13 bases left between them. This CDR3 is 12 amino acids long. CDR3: CSARPRAFEQYF. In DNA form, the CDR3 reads TGCAGTGCTAGGCCTAGAGCGTTTGAGCAGTACTTC.

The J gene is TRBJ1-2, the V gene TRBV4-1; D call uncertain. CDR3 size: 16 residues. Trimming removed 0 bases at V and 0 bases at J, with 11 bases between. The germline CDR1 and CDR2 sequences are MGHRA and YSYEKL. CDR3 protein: CASSQDHPRANYGYTF. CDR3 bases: TGCGCCAGCAGCCAAGATCATCCCCGAGCTAACTATGGCTACACCTTC.

The CDR3 here is CASSKGNYGYTF. Here the CDR3 DNA reads TGTGCCAGCAGTAAGGGAAACTATGGCTACACCTTC. J is TRBJ1-2 and V is TRBV28; D call uncertain. In germline, CDR1 is MDHEN, CDR2 SYDVKM. This CDR3 spans 12 amino acids. V was trimmed by 5 bases and J by 2 bases, leaving 6 bases between them.

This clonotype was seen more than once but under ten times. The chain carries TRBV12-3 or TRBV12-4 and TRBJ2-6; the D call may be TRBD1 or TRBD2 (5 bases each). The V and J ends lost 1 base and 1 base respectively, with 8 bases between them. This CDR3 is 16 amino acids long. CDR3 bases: TGTGCCAGCAGTTTAGATGGGGGTTCTGGGGCCAACGTCCTGACTTTC. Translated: CASSLDGGSGANVLTF.

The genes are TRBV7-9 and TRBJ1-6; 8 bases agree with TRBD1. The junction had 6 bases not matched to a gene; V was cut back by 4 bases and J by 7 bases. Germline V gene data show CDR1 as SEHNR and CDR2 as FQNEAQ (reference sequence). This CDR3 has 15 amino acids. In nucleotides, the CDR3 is TGTGCCAGCAGCTCCCGACAGGGGAAGAATTCACCCCTCCACTTT. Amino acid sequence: CASSSRQGKNSPLHF. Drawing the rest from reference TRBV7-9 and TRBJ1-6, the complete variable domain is DTGVSQNPRHKITKRGQNVTFRCDPISEHNRLYWYRQTLGQGPEFLTYFQNEAQLEKSRLLSDRFSAERPKGSFSTLEIQRTEQGDSAMYLCASSSRQGKNSPLHFGNGTRLTVT.

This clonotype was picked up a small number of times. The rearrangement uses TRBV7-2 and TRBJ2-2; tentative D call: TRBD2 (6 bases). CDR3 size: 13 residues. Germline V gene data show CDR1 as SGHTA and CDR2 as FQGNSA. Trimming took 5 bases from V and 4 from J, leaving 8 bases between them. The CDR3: CASSGRGTGELFF. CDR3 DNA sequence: TGTGCCAGCAGCGGGCGGGGCACCGGGGAGCTGTTTTTT.

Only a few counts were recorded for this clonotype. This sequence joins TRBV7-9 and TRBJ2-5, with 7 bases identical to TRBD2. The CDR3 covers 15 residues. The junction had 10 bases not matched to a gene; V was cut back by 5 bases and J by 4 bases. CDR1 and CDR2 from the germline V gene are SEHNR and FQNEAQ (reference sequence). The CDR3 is CASSPGGFAGETQYF. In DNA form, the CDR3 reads TGTGCCAGCAGCCCCGGGGGGTTCGCGGGAGAGACCCAGTACTTC. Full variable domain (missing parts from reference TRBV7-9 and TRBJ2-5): DTGVSQNPRHKITKRGQNVTFRCDPISEHNRLYWYRQTLGQGPEFLTYFQNEAQLEKSRLLSDRFSAERPKGSFSTLEIQRTEQGDSAMYLCASSPGGFAGETQYFGPGTRLLVL.

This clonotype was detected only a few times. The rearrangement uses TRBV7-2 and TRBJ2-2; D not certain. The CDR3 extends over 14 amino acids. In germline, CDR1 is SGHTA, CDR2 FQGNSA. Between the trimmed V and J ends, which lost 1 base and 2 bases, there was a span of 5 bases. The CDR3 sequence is CASSLVTNTGELFF. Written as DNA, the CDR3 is TGTGCCAGCAGCTTAGTCACAAACACCGGGGAGCTGTTTTTT.

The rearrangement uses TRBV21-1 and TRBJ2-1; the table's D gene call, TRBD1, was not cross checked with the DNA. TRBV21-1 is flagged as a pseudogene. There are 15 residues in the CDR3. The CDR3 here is CASSSMTGLGNEQFF. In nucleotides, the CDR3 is TGTGCCAGCAGCTCCATGACAGGGCTTGGTAATGAGCAGTTCTTC.

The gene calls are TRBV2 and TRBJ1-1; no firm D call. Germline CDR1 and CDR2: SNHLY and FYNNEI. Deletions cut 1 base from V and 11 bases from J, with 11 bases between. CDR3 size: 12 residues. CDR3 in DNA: TGTGCCAGCAGTGAAGGGAGGTCCAGGGCTTTCTTT. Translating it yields CASSEGRSRAFF. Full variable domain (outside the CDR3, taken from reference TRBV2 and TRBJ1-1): EPEVTQTPSHQVTQMGQEVILRCVPISNHLYFYWYRQILGQKVEFLVSFYNNEISEKSEIFDDQFSVERPDGSNFTLKIRSTKLEDSAMYFCASSEGRSRAFFGQGTRLTVV.

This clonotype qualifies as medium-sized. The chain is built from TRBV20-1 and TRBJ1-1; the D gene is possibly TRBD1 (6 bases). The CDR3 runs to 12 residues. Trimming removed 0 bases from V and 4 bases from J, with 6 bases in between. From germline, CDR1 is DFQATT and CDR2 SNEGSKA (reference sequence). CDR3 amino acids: CSAREGGTEAFF. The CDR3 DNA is TGCAGTGCTAGAGAAGGGGGCACTGAAGCTTTCTTT.

The CDR3 coding sequence is TGTGCCAGTAGTCGATTGGAGGGAAACTATGGCTACACCTTC. As protein: CASSRLEGNYGYTF. The chain uses TRBV19 and TRBJ1-2; D is ambiguous. The length of the CDR3 is 14 residues. Trimming pared 5 bases from V and 2 bases from J, leaving 12 bases between. Germline loops: CDR1 LNHDA, CDR2 SQIVND (reference sequence).

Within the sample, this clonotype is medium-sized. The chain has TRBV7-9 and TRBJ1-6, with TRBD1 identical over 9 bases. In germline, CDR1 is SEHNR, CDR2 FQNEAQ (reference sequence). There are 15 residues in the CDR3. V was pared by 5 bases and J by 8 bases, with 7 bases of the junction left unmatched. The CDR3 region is CASSPQGAGDSPLHF. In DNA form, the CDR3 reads TGTGCCAGCAGCCCACAGGGGGCGGGTGATTCACCCCTCCACTTT.

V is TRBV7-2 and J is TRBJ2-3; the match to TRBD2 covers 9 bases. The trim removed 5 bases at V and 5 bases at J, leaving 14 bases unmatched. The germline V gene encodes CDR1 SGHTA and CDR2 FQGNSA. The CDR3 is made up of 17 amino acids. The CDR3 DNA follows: TGTGCCAGCAGCCTACAAGTGTTAGCGGGGGTTTTAGATACGCAGTATTTT. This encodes CASSLQVLAGVLDTQYF.

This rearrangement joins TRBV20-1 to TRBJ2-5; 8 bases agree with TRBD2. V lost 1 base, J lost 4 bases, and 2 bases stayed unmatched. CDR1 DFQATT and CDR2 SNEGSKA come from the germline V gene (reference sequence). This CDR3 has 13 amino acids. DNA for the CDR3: TGCAGTGCTAGAGTAGCGGGGCTAGAGACCCAGTACTTC. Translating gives CSARVAGLETQYF.

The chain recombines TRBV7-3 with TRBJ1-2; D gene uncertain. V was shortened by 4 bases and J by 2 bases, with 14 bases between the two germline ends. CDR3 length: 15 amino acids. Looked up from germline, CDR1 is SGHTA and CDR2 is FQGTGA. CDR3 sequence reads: CASSSTRGGNYGYTF. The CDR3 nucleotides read TGTGCCAGCAGCTCAACGAGAGGAGGGAACTATGGCTACACCTTC.

The CDR3 loop reads CSVGAIGTGAEKLFF. The CDR3 DNA sequence: TGCAGCGTTGGTGCCATCGGGACCGGCGCCGAAAAACTGTTTTTT. The chain links TRBV29-1 to TRBJ1-4; tentatively, D is TRBD1 (5 bases). Germline CDR1 is SQVTM and CDR2 is ANQGSEA. V shed 4 bases and J shed 8 bases, with 20 bases lying between them. This CDR3 is built from 15 residues.

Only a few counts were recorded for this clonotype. The CDR3 sequence: CASSYTPDRVGTEAFF. In DNA form, the CDR3 reads TGTGCCAGCAGTTACACCCCGGACAGGGTGGGCACTGAAGCTTTCTTT. The chain has TRBV6-5 and TRBJ1-1; 8 nucleotides match TRBD1. Germline CDR1 is MNHEY and CDR2 is SVGAGI. The CDR3 loop spans 16 amino acids. With 2 bases clipped from V and 4 bases from J, the junction kept 9 bases outside the gene matches.

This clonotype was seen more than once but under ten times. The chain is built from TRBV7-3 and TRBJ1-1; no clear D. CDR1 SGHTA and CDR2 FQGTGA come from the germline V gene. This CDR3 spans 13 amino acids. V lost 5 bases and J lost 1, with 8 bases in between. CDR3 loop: CASSLYQNTEAFF. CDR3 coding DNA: TGTGCCAGCAGCCTCTACCAGAACACTGAAGCTTTCTTT.

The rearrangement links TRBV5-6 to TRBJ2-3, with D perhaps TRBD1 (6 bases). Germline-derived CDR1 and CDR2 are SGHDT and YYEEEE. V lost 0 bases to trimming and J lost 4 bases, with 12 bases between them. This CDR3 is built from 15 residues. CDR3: CASSLVGRGADTQYF. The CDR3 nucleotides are TGTGCCAGCAGCTTGGTGGGCAGGGGAGCAGATACGCAGTATTTT.

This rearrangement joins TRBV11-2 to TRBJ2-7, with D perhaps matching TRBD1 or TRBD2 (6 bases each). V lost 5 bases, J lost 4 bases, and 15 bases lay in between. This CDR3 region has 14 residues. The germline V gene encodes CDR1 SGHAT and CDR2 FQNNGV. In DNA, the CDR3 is TGTGCCAGCAGCATTAACCGGGGGCGTTACGAGCAGTACTTC. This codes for CASSINRGRYEQYF.